The T cell receptor beta chain described here comes from a study of OX40 agonist ivuxolimab in advanced cancers. The study in broad terms: Ivuxolimab, which targeted the costimulatory receptor OX40 (CD134), was an agonistic, fully human IgG2 monoclonal antibody. Intravenous ivuxolimab was administered to patients every 2 weeks at six dose levels: 0.01, 0.1, 0.3, 1.5, 3 and 10 mg/kg. Among the roughly 50 dose-escalation patients, 19 had hepatocellular carcinoma, about 15 melanoma, 9 renal cell carcinoma and 9 head and neck cancer. The dose-escalation cohort was roughly 87% male with a mean age of about 58 years, ranging from about 20 to 80. Prior anti-PD-1, anti-PD-L1 or anti-CTLA-4 therapy was permitted, and roughly two fifths of dose-escalation patients had received checkpoint inhibitors. Partial responses were achieved by three dose-escalation patients, of whom one had hepatocellular carcinoma and two had cutaneous melanoma. Peripheral TCRbeta sequencing aimed to test whether ivuxolimab altered TCR sequence diversity and caused clonal T-cell expansion. The paper describes the monotherapy dose-escalation part (N of about 47 patients) of the phase I trial of ivuxolimab. Study-wide conclusions, independent of this receptor: In the 0.1-3.0 mg/kg groups, partial responders were among the patients with the lowest normalized peripheral clonal expansion, particularly in CD8+ T cells. At doses of 0.1 to 3.0 mg/kg, clonal expansion of both CD4+ and CD8+ blood T cells was observed from baseline to week 6. Which antigens the clonally expanded peripheral T cells were specific for was not determined. Low levels of normalized T-cell clonal expansion were also seen in some patients who did not respond. After ivuxolimab, expanded clones were on average more numerous among CD8+ T cells than among CD4+ T cells.

Patients with autoimmune disease history or receiving systemic immunosuppression were excluded from the trial. Peripheral blood for TCR sequencing was collected from all dose cohorts at baseline, on cycle 4 day 1, and on cycle 7 day 1. Samples were obtained from an open-label, multicenter, first-in-human phase I dose-escalation trial of ivuxolimab. The trial enrolled adults with locally advanced or metastatic head and neck squamous cell, hepatocellular, melanoma or renal cell carcinoma. CD4+ and CD8+ T cells were sorted separately from peripheral blood before TCR sequencing. Genomic DNA was isolated from the sorted cells so that the TCRbeta CDR3 region could be sequenced. The immunoSEQ Assay was used to sequence the TCRbeta CDR3 regions. TCRdb retrieved this table from immuneACCESS and kept in-frame rearrangements only. Not all clones are present; in checked studies, unresolved V genes account for under half, and no reason is known for the remainder. The sample includes roughly 83,000 clones, with about 90% observed a single time. Under 8.5% of the sample is held by the ten biggest clonotypes.

Note on this clone: The antigen this receptor binds is unknown. At one boundary the junction diverges from the germline segment, which might be a read error.

Taken from the germline V gene, the CDR1 and CDR2 loops are SGHDT and YYEEEE. The CDR3 goes from the cysteine to the phenylalanine over 12 residues. CDR3 DNA only is kept here, 36 bases in frame from base 1. The rearrangement combines TRBV5-6 with TRBJ1-5, with the D gene uncertain. The clonotype was recovered from an adult with an advanced solid tumor such as melanoma, head and neck, liver or kidney cancer. The source material was CD4+ or CD8+ T cells sorted from blood, sampled in a trial of the OX40 agonist ivuxolimab. CDR3 region: CASSYSNQPRHF. The DNA reads TGTGCCAGCAGCTATAGCAATCAGCCCCGGCATTTT.